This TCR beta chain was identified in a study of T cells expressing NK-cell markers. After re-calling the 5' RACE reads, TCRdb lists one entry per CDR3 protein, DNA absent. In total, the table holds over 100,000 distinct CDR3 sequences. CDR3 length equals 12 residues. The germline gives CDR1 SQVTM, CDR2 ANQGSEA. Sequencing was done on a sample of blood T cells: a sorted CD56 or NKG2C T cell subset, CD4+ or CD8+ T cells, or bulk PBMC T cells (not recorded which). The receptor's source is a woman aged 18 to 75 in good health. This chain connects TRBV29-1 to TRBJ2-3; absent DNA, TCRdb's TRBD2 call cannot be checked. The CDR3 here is CSVTTRADTQYF.